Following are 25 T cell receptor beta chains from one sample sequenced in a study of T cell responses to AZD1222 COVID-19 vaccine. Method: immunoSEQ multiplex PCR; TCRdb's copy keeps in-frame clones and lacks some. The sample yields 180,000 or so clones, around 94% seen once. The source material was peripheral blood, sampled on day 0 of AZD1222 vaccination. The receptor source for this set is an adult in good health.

The CDR3 DNA follows: TGTGCCTCTAATGGAGGGAGGACTAGCACTGAAGCTTTCTTT. This translates into CASNGGRTSTEAFF. The chain carries TRBV5-3 and TRBJ1-1; no clear D. TRBV5-3 is assigned to the ORF class and has an uncertain function. Trimming took 10 bases from V and 4 from J, leaving 20 bases between them. The CDR3 is made up of 14 amino acids.

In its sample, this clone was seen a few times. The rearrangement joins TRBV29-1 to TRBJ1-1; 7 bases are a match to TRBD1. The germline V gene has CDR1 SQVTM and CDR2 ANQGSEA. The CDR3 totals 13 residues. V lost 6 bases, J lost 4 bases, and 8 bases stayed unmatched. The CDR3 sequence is CSVADRVATEAFF. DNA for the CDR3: TGCAGCGTCGCCGACAGGGTGGCCACTGAAGCTTTCTTT.

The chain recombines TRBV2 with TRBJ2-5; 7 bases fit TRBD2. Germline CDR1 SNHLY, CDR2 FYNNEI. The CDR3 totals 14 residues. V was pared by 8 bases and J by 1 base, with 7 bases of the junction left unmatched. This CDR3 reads CASGGRAGQETQYF. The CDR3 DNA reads TGTGCCAGCGGAGGGAGGGCAGGCCAAGAGACCCAGTACTTC.

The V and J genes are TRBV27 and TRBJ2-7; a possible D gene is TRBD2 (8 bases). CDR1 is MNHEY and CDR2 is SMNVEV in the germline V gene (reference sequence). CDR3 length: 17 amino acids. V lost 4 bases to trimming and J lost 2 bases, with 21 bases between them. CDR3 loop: CASSYPQGGGRPYEQYF. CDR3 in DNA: TGTGCCAGCAGTTACCCCCAGGGGGGCGGGAGGCCCTACGAGCAGTACTTC.

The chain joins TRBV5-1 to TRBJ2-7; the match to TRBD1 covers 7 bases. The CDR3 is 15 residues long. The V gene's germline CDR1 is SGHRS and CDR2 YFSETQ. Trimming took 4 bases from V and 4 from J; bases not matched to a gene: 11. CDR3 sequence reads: CASSGGQPAEYEQYF. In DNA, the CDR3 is TGCGCCAGCAGCGGGGGACAGCCTGCGGAGTACGAGCAGTACTTC.

The CDR3 DNA sequence: TGCGCCAGCAGAACTCGACTGGGGAGCTCCTACGAGCAGTACTTC. Translated: CASRTRLGSSYEQYF. The rearrangement links TRBV5-1 to TRBJ2-7; D possibly corresponds to TRBD2 (5 bases). Trimming took 5 bases from V and 0 from J, leaving 15 bases between them. The CDR3 loop spans 15 amino acids. In germline, CDR1 is SGHRS, CDR2 YFSETQ. The variable domain in full, completed from reference TRBV5-1 and TRBJ2-7, reads KAGVTQTPRYLIKTRGQQVTLSCSPISGHRSVSWYQQTPGQGLQFLFEYFSETQRNKGNFPGRFSGRQFSNSRSEMNVSTLELGDSALYLCASRTRLGSSYEQYFGPGTRLTVT.

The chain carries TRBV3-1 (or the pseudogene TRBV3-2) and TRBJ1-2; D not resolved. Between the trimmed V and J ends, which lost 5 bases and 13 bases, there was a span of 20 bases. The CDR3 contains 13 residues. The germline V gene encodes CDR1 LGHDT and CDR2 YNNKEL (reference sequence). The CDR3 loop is CASSSNRAHWPTF. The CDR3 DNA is TGTGCCAGCAGCTCCAACCGGGCTCATTGGCCCACCTTC.

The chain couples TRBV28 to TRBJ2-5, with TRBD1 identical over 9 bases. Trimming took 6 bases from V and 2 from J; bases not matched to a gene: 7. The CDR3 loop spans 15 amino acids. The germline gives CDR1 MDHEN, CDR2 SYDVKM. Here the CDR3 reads CASSSPGQGQETQYF. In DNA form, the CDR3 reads TGTGCCAGCAGCTCGCCGGGACAGGGACAAGAGACCCAGTACTTC.

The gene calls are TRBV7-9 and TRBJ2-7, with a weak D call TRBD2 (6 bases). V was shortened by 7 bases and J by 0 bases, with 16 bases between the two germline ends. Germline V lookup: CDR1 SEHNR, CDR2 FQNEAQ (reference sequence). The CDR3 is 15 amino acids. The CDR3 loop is CASTTIGRHSYEQYF. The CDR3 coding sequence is TGTGCCAGCACCACCATCGGGAGACACTCCTACGAGCAGTACTTC.

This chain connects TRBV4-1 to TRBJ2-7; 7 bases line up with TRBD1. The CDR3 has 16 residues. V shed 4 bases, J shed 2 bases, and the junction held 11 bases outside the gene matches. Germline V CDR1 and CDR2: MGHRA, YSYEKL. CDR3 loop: CASSPKWPGQTYEQYF. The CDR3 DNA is TGCGCCAGCAGCCCCAAGTGGCCGGGACAGACCTACGAGCAGTACTTC.

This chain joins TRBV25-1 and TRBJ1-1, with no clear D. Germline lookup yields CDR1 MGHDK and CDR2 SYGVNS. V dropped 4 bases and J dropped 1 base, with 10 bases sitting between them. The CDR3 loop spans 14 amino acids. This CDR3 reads CASSVGTPNTEAFF. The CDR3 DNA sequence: TGTGCCAGCAGTGTTGGCACCCCGAACACTGAAGCTTTCTTT.

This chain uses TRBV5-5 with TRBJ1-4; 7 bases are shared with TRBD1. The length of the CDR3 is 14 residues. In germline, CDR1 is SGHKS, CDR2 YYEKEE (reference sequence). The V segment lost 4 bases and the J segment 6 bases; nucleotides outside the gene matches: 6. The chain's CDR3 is CASSARDSHEKLFF. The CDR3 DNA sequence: TGTGCCAGCAGCGCCCGGGACAGTCATGAAAAACTGTTTTTT.

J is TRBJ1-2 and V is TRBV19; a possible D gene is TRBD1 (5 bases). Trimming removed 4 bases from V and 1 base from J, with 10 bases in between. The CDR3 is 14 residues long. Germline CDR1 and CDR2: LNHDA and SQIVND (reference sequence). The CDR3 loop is CASSTWGGNYGYTF. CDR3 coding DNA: TGTGCCAGTAGTACCTGGGGGGGTAACTATGGCTACACCTTC. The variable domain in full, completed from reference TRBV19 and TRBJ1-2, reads DGGITQSPKYLFRKEGQNVTLSCEQNLNHDAMYWYRQDPGQGLRLIYYSQIVNDFQKGDIAEGYSVSREKKESFPLTVTSAQKNPTAFYLCASSTWGGNYGYTFGSGTRLTVV.

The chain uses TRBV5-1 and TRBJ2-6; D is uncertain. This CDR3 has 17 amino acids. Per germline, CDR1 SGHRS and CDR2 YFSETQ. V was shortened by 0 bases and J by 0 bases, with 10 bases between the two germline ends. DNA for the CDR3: TGCGCCAGCAGCTTGGGAACGGTACTCTCTGGGGCCAACGTCCTGACTTTC. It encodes CASSLGTVLSGANVLTF.

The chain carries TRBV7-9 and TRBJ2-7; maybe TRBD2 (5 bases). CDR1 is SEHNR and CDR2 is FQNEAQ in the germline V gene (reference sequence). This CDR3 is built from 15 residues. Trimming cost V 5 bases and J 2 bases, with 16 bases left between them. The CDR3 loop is CASSPEGRKTYEQYF. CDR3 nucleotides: TGTGCCAGCAGCCCCGAGGGCAGGAAAACCTACGAGCAGTACTTC.

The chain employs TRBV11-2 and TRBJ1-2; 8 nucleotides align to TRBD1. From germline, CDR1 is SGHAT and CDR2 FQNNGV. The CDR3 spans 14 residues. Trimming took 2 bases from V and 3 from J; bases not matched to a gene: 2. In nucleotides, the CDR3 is TGTGCCAGCAGCTTACCAGGGGGCTACTATGGCTACACCTTC. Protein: CASSLPGGYYGYTF.

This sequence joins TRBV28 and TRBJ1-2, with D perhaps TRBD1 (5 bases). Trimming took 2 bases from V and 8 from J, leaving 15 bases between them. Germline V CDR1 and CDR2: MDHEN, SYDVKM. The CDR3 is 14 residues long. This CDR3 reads CASSLGPGRDGYTF. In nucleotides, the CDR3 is TGTGCCAGCAGTTTAGGGCCGGGGCGCGACGGCTACACCTTC.

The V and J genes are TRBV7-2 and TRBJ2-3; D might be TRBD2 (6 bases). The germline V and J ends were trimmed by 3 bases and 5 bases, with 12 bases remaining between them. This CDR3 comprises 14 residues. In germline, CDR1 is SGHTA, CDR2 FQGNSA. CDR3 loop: CASSLGLNRDTQYF. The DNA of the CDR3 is TGTGCCAGCAGCTTGGGACTTAATAGAGATACGCAGTATTTT.

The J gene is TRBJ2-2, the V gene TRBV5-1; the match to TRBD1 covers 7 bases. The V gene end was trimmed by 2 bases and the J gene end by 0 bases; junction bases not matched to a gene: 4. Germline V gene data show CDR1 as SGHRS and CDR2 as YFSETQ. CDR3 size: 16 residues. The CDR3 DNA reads TGCGCCAGCAGCTTACAGGGGCCCCCGAACACCGGGGAGCTGTTTTTT. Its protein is CASSLQGPPNTGELFF. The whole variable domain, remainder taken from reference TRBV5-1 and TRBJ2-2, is KAGVTQTPRYLIKTRGQQVTLSCSPISGHRSVSWYQQTPGQGLQFLFEYFSETQRNKGNFPGRFSGRQFSNSRSEMNVSTLELGDSALYLCASSLQGPPNTGELFFGEGSRLTVL.

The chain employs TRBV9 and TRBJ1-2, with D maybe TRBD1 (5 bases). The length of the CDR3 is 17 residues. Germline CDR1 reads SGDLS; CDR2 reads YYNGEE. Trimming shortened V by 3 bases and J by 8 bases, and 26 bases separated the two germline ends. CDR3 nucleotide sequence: TGTGCCAGCAGCGGGGGCGGGAGATACTCCTCGGCGCGGGGCTACACCTTC. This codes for CASSGGGRYSSARGYTF.

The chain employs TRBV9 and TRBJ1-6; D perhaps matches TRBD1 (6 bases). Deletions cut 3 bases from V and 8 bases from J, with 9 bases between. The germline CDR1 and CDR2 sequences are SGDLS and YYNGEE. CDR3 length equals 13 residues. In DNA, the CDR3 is TGTGCCAGCAGCGAACAGGGACATTCACCCCTCCACTTT. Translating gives CASSEQGHSPLHF. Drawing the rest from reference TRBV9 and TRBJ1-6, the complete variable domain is DSGVTQTPKHLITATGQRVTLRCSPRSGDLSVYWYQQSLDQGLQFLIQYYNGEERAKGNILERFSAQQFPDLHSELNLSSLELGDSALYFCASSEQGHSPLHFGNGTRLTVT.

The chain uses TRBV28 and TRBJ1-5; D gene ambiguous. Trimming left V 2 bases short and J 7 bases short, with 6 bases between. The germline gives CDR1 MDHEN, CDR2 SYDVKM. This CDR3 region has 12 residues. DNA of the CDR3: TGTGCCAGCAGTTTAGGGCACCAGCCCCAGCATTTT. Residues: CASSLGHQPQHF.

The CDR3 bases are TGCAGCGTTGCGAAGACAGGGGAGGGCTACACCTTC. This encodes CSVAKTGEGYTF. V is TRBV29-1 and J is TRBJ1-2; 8 positions match TRBD1. Per germline, CDR1 SQVTM and CDR2 ANQGSEA. The ends lost 4 bases at V and 8 bases at J; junction bases unmatched: 6. This CDR3 has 12 residues.

CDR3 sequence: CASSVRYGTSGNTIYF. DNA for the CDR3: TGTGCCAGCAGTGTACGGTACGGGACTTCTGGAAACACCATATATTTT. The V call is TRBV6-1, the J call TRBJ1-3; D possibly corresponds to TRBD1 (5 bases). CDR3 length equals 16 residues. Per the germline V gene, CDR1 is MNHNS and CDR2 is SASEGT. V was trimmed by 4 bases and J by 1 base, leaving 14 bases between them.

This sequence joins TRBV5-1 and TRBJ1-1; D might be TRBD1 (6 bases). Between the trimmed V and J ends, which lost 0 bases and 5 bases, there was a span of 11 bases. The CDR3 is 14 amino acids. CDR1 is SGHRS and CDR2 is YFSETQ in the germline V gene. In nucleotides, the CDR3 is TGCGCCAGCAGCTTGGACAGGGTAAGGACTGAAGCTTTCTTT. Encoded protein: CASSLDRVRTEAFF.